This T cell receptor (beta chain) derives from a study of cytomegalovirus exposure and HLA in healthy donors. General observations from the study: An apparent linkage of common viral pathogens to several of the most significant clusters emerged in a later analysis. A further, later analysis showed that HLA-associated TCR beta chains (compared with equally common others) were more clonally expanded.

PCR involved 60 Vbeta and 13 Jbeta primers. The assay was immunoSEQ multiplex PCR, and TCRdb's table has in-frame clones only and misses some. The sample carries over 150,000 clones, roughly 79% recorded once. This clone was found once. Its antigen is currently unknown. Material for sequencing was PBMCs. This receptor was identified in a male donor in good health and CMV-seronegative.

CDR3 loop: CASTQSEREQFF. In nucleotides, the CDR3 is TGTGCCAGCACCCAATCCGAGCGGGAGCAGTTCTTC. V usage is TRBV7-2 and J usage is TRBJ2-1; weak D call: TRBD2 (5 bases). Trimming removed 7 bases from V and 10 bases from J, with 14 bases in between. The CDR3 is made up of 12 amino acids. CDR1 SGHTA and CDR2 FQGNSA come from the germline V gene.